These 19 T cell receptor beta chains originate from one sample sequenced in a study of beta chain features in type 1 diabetes. Expressed TCRB transcripts were sequenced, since all the RNA that had been isolated was reverse transcribed. Profiled with immunoSEQ multiplex PCR; TCRdb holds only in-frame clones, not every one. The repertoire holds roughly 230,000 clones, with more than 9% as singletons. The sequencing sample was made of naive CD4+ T cells from blood. Receptors were obtained from a young woman in good health.

In its sample, this clone was seen a few times. The CDR3 nucleotides read TGTGCCAGTAGTAGTTCCGGGACAGTGGGCACTGAAGCTTTCTTT. It is translated as CASSSSGTVGTEAFF. The chain joins TRBV19 to TRBJ1-1; TRBD1 matches 7 bases. Germline V CDR1 and CDR2: LNHDA, SQIVND (reference sequence). CDR3 length: 15 amino acids. With V trimmed by 4 bases and J by 4 bases, 9 bases remained unmatched.

This chain uses TRBV4-1 with TRBJ1-2; 10 bases agree with TRBD1. The CDR3 covers 18 residues. V shed 0 bases and J 8 bases; nucleotides not matched to a gene: 15. Per germline, CDR1 MGHRA and CDR2 YSYEKL. The CDR3: CASSQDADSDRGIGGYTF. DNA of the CDR3: TGCGCCAGCAGCCAAGACGCCGACTCGGACAGGGGGATCGGAGGCTACACCTTC.

In its sample, this clone was seen a few times. This chain joins TRBV5-6 and TRBJ2-2, with D tentatively TRBD2 (5 bases). This CDR3 is built from 14 residues. The V end was cut by 0 bases, the J end by 4 bases, with 7 bases between. Germline V gene data show CDR1 as SGHDT and CDR2 as YYEEEE. CDR3 nucleotide sequence: TGTGCCAGCAGCTTGGGAGGGAGCACCGGGGAGCTGTTTTTT. The encoded protein is CASSLGGSTGELFF.

The V call is TRBV19, the J call TRBJ2-1; D is unclear. Trimming stripped 9 bases from V and 5 bases from J, with 20 bases between. This CDR3 has 15 amino acids. CDR1 is LNHDA, CDR2 SQIVND, per germline (reference sequence). CDR3 in amino acids: CASSLGPNTHNEQFF. The CDR3 DNA sequence: TGTGCCAGCTCCTTGGGCCCGAATACCCACAATGAGCAGTTCTTC.

In this sample, this clone turned up a few times. This CDR3 is also generated by other DNA sequences in the sample. CDR3: CASSLAGGNTEAFF. The CDR3 region has the DNA TGCGCCAGCAGCTTGGCAGGGGGGAACACTGAAGCTTTCTTT. J is TRBJ1-1 and V is TRBV5-1; 7 bases agree with TRBD1. This CDR3 spans 14 amino acids. J lost 1 base, V lost 0 bases, and 0 bases had no gene match. The germline V gene has CDR1 SGHRS and CDR2 YFSETQ.

This chain joins TRBV19 and TRBJ1-3; 9 nucleotides line up with TRBD1. Germline V lookup: CDR1 LNHDA, CDR2 SQIVND (reference sequence). Trimming removed 9 bases from V and 8 bases from J; junction bases left unmatched: 5. This CDR3 contains 12 residues. CDR3 region: CASRDRADTIYF. The CDR3 DNA follows: TGTGCCAGCCGGGACAGGGCTGACACCATATATTTT.

This clone was seen ten or more times. J is TRBJ2-6 and V is TRBV7-2; D remains unclear. V was trimmed by 6 bases and J by 0 bases, leaving 6 bases between them. Germline loops: CDR1 SGHTA, CDR2 FQGNSA. CDR3 length: 14 residues. The CDR3 loop reads CASSMSSGANVLTF. The CDR3 nucleotides are TGTGCCAGCAGTATGAGCTCTGGGGCCAACGTCCTGACTTTC.

The chain is built from TRBV19 and TRBJ1-2, with 7 bases matching TRBD1. CDR3 length: 15 residues. Per germline, CDR1 LNHDA and CDR2 SQIVND (reference sequence). The V segment lost 5 bases and the J segment 6 bases; nucleotides outside the gene matches: 12. CDR3 sequence: CASSFARTGSNGYTF. The CDR3 region has the DNA TGTGCCAGTAGTTTCGCCCGGACAGGTTCAAATGGCTACACCTTC.

This rearrangement joins TRBV7-8 to TRBJ2-5, with D possibly being TRBD2 (6 bases). The CDR3 totals 13 residues. Trimming pared 6 bases from V and 8 bases from J, leaving 16 bases between. Germline lookup yields CDR1 SGHVS and CDR2 FQNEAQ. The CDR3 DNA sequence: TGTGCCAGCAGTCGGGACGGGGGTGTCACCCAGTACTTC. Translation: CASSRDGGVTQYF.

This clone was detected only a few times. CDR3 sequence reads: CATSREGDTLQPQHF. The CDR3 region has the DNA TGTGCCACCAGCAGAGAGGGGGACACACTTCAGCCCCAGCATTTT. This chain connects TRBV15 to TRBJ1-5; possible D gene TRBD1, 6 bases. Germline V lookup: CDR1 LNHNV, CDR2 YYDKDF (reference sequence). This CDR3 spans 15 amino acids. V was clipped by 0 bases and J by 6 bases, with 12 bases between them.

This rearrangement joins TRBV5-6 to TRBJ2-3; no definite D call. V lost 0 bases, J lost 1 base, and 6 bases lay in between. CDR3 length: 14 residues. The germline gives CDR1 SGHDT, CDR2 YYEEEE. The CDR3 loop reads CASSLGPGTDTQYF. The DNA for the CDR3 is TGTGCCAGCAGCTTGGGCCCGGGCACAGATACGCAGTATTTT.

This clone was detected only a few times. The chain carries TRBV7-6 and TRBJ1-5; no clear D gene. This CDR3 region has 13 residues. Trimming took 5 bases from V and 6 from J, leaving 11 bases between them. Looked up from germline, CDR1 is SGHVS and CDR2 is FNYEAQ. The DNA for the CDR3 is TGTGCCAGCAGCCTTATGGCGGGTCAGCCCCAGCATTTT. It yields the protein CASSLMAGQPQHF.

A few counts support this clone. The CDR3 sequence is CASTQEGRETQYF. Written as DNA, the CDR3 is TGTGCCAGCACCCAGGAGGGGAGGGAGACCCAGTACTTC. This chain joins TRBV5-6 and TRBJ2-5; D possibly corresponds to TRBD2 (6 bases). The CDR3 length is 13 residues. The germline V gene has CDR1 SGHDT and CDR2 YYEEEE. Between the trimmed V and J ends, which lost 6 bases and 5 bases, there was a span of 14 bases.

This clone was recorded a few times. The gene calls are TRBV11-2 and TRBJ2-7; D ambiguous. With 2 bases removed from V and 3 bases from J, the gap between germline ends came to 11 bases. The CDR3 has 14 amino acids. The germline gives CDR1 SGHAT, CDR2 FQNNGV. The CDR3 DNA sequence: TGTGCCAGCAGCTTACCCACGAAGCGCTACGAGCAGTACTTC. This encodes CASSLPTKRYEQYF. Full variable domain (rest looked up from reference TRBV11-2 and TRBJ2-7): EAGVAQSPRYKIIEKRQSVAFWCNPISGHATLYWYQQILGQGPKLLIQFQNNGVVDDSQLPKDRFSAERLKGVDSTLKIQPAKLEDSAVYLCASSLPTKRYEQYFGPGTRLTVT.

This clone was detected a few times. The rearrangement links TRBV7-3 to TRBJ2-7; 7 bases agree with TRBD2. V lost 2 bases, J lost 5 bases, and 6 bases stayed unmatched. Per germline, CDR1 SGHTA and CDR2 FQGTGA. This CDR3 is built from 14 residues. The CDR3 sequence is CASSLGGGPHEQYF. The CDR3 DNA reads TGTGCCAGCAGCTTAGGGGGAGGGCCCCACGAGCAGTACTTC. Based on the CDR3 plus reference TRBV7-3 and TRBJ2-7, the full variable domain is GAGVSQTPSNKVTEKGKYVELRCDPISGHTALYWYRQSLGQGPEFLIYFQGTGAADDSGLPNDRFFAVRPEGSVSTLKIQRTERGDSAVYLCASSLGGGPHEQYFGPGTRLTVT.

This chain joins TRBV6-5 and TRBJ2-7, with 9 positions matching TRBD1. V gave up 5 bases and J gave up 1 base; unmatched junction bases: 3. The CDR3 sequence is 14 residues long. Germline lookup yields CDR1 MNHEY and CDR2 SVGAGI. The CDR3 region has the DNA TGTGCCAGCAGTCAGACAGGGGGATCCTACGAGCAGTACTTC. Protein: CASSQTGGSYEQYF.

This clone occurred a few times. This sequence joins TRBV27 and TRBJ1-1; 10 positions agree with TRBD1. This CDR3 has 19 amino acids. J was trimmed by 4 bases and V by 1 base; bases with no gene match: 15. Germline V gives CDR1 MNHEY, CDR2 SMNVEV (reference sequence). CDR3 in amino acids: CASSLFRRDRGRPSTEAFF. The CDR3 DNA reads as TGTGCCAGCAGTTTATTTCGCCGAGACAGGGGGCGGCCAAGCACTGAAGCTTTCTTT.

This clone was observed a few times. The CDR3 DNA sequence: TGCGCCAGCAGCTTGGTGGGGGGTAGCGGCTACACCTTC. Translated, it gives CASSLVGGSGYTF. The chain is built from TRBV5-1 and TRBJ1-2, with a possible D match to TRBD1 (5 bases). V gave up 0 bases and J gave up 8 bases, with 11 bases separating them. This CDR3 spans 13 amino acids. Germline CDR1 is SGHRS and CDR2 is YFSETQ. Full variable domain (outside the CDR3, taken from reference TRBV5-1 and TRBJ1-2): KAGVTQTPRYLIKTRGQQVTLSCSPISGHRSVSWYQQTPGQGLQFLFEYFSETQRNKGNFPGRFSGRQFSNSRSEMNVSTLELGDSALYLCASSLVGGSGYTFGSGTRLTVV.

The genes are TRBV9 and TRBJ1-1; D is uncertain. From germline, CDR1 is SGDLS and CDR2 YYNGEE. V was clipped by 2 bases and J by 6 bases, with 11 bases between them. The CDR3 has 13 amino acids. The CDR3 loop reads CASSVSGPAEAFF. The CDR3 bases are TGTGCCAGCAGCGTCTCAGGTCCGGCTGAAGCTTTCTTT. Looking up the rest from reference TRBV9 and TRBJ1-1 gives the full variable domain: DSGVTQTPKHLITATGQRVTLRCSPRSGDLSVYWYQQSLDQGLQFLIQYYNGEERAKGNILERFSAQQFPDLHSELNLSSLELGDSALYFCASSVSGPAEAFFGQGTRLTVV.